This T cell receptor (beta chain) came from a study of T cell changes during pregnancy in multiple sclerosis. Data came from immunoSEQ multiplex PCR; TCRdb stores just in-frame clones and leaves some out. In the table there are some 80,000 clones, 92% of which are singletons. This clone was detected once. The sequencing used peripheral blood, collected before pregnancy. This TCR derives from a female donor with multiple sclerosis, enrolled in a pregnancy study.

The CDR3 region has the DNA TGTGCCAGCAGCTTAGAAGTAGTGCGGTCGGCAGGGGACTACGAGCAGTACTTC. Protein: CASSLEVVRSAGDYEQYF. The chain is built from TRBV7-2 and TRBJ2-7; D perhaps matches TRBD1 (6 bases). Trimming removed 1 base at V and 3 bases at J, with 22 bases between. The CDR3 extends over 18 amino acids. Germline V gene lookup returns CDR1 SGHTA and CDR2 FQGNSA.